The following is a T cell receptor beta chain sequence with its context. This entry belongs to a study of technical replicates of blood from four donors. Using immunoSEQ multiplex PCR, the repertoire was profiled, and TCRdb retains in-frame clones only, with some absent. Counted here are tens of thousands of clones, around 94% occurring once; the ten biggest clones make up 0.25%. V was cut by 1 base and J by 3 bases, with 21 bases left in between. In germline, CDR1 is ENHRY, CDR2 SYGVKD. The CDR3 sequence is 19 residues long. The J gene is TRBJ2-2, the V gene TRBV10-3, with TRBD1 as a possible D gene (5 bases). The receptor was isolated from a human donor in good health. Material: T cells isolated from PBMCs. CDR3 bases: TGTGCCATCAGTGAGTGGGTACTCTGGGCAGGGAACCACACCGGGGAGCTGTTTTTT. Protein product: CAISEWVLWAGNHTGELFF.